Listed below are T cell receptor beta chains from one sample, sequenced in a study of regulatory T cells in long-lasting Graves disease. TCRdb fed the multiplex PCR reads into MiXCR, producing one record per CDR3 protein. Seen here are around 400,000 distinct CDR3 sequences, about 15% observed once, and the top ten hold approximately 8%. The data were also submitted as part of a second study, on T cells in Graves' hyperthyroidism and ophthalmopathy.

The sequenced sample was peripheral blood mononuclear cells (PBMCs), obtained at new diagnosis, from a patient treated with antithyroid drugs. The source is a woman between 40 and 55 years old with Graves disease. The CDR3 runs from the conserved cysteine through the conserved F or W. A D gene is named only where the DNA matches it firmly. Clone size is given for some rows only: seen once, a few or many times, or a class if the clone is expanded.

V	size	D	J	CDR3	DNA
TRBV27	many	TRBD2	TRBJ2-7	CASSSGTSGWREQYF	TGTGCCAGCAGTTCCGGGACTAGCGGTTGGAGAGAGCAGTACTTC
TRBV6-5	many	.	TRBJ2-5	CASSSPGQTLQETQYF	TGTGCCAGCAGTTCCCCGGGACAAACTCTCCAAGAGACCCAGTACTTC
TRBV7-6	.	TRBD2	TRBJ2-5	CASSPSGALQETQYF	TGTGCCAGCAGCCCTAGCGGGGCCCTCCAAGAGACCCAGTACTTC
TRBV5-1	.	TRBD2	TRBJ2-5	CASSYFSGRAAETQYF	TGCGCCAGCAGCTATTTTAGCGGGAGGGCCGCGGAGACCCAGTACTTC
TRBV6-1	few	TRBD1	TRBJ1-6	CASRTQGINSPLHF	TGTGCCAGCAGAACACAGGGGATTAATTCACCCCTCCACTTT
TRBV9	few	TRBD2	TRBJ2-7	CASSASPGTSAEQYF	TGTGCCAGCAGCGCTTCCCCCGGGACTAGTGCCGAGCAGTACTTC
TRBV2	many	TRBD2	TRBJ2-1	CASRSGRGNNEQFF	TGTGCCAGCAGGAGTGGGCGGGGGAACAATGAGCAGTTCTTC
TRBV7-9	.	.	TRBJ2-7	CASSLGLNSYEQYF	TGTGCCAGCAGCTTGGGACTTAATTCCTACGAGCAGTACTTC
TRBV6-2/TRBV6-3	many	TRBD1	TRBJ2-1	CASSTGQGNEQFF	TGTGCCAGCAGTACGGGACAGGGCAATGAGCAGTTCTTC
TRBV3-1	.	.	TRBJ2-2	CASSQEESSTGELFF	TGTGCCAGCAGCCAAGAGGAGTCGAGCACCGGGGAGCTGTTTTTT
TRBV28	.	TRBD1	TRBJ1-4	CASSPPGQAYEKLFF	TGTGCCAGCAGCCCTCCGGGACAGGCCTATGAAAAACTGTTTTTT
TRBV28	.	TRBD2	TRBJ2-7	CASRTSFYEQYF	TGTGCCAGTCGGACTAGCTTTTACGAGCAGTACTTC
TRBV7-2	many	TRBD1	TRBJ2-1	CASSTIGTGGEQFF	TGTGCCAGCAGCACAATAGGGACAGGTGGTGAGCAGTTCTTC
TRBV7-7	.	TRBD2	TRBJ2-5	CASSLGRLAEETQYF	TGTGCTAGCAGCTTAGGGAGACTAGCCGAAGAGACCCAGTACTTC
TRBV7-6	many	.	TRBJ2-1	CASSLMGGPSSYNEQFF	TGTGCCAGCAGCTTAATGGGGGGCCCGAGCTCCTACAATGAGCAGTTCTTC
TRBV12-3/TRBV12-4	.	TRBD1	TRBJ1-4	CASSGETGGGEKLFF	TGTGCCAGCAGTGGGGAGACAGGGGGGGGTGAAAAACTGTTTTTT
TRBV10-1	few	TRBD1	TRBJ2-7	CANDRVSYEQYF	TGCGCCAACGACAGGGTCTCCTACGAGCAGTACTTC
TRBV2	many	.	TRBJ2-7	CASSEGEQYF	TGTGCCAGCAGCGAGGGCGAGCAGTACTTC
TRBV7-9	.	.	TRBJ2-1	CASSLETSRNEQFF	TGTGCCAGCAGCCTAGAGACTAGTCGGAATGAGCAGTTCTTC
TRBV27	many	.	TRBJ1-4	CASSQWGEKSEKLFF	TGTGCCAGCAGTCAATGGGGGGAAAAGAGTGAAAAACTGTTTTTT